The clone carrying this T cell receptor (beta chain) was seen a few times. The antigen remains undetermined. This entry belongs to a study of beta chain features in type 1 diabetes. Study-level results: Moderate but significant shortening of TCRB CDR3s was recorded in all four CD4+ subsets from Type 1 diabetes patients.

Germline V CDR1 and CDR2: MNHNS, SASEGT. The CDR3 runs to 15 residues. Unmatched junction bases numbered 11, after V lost 7 bases and J lost 7 bases. Reverse transcribing all isolated RNA meant expressed TCRB transcripts were sequenced. Sequenced by immunoSEQ multiplex PCR; TCRdb stores in-frame clones only, minus some. This sample has about 29,000 clones; 50% to 65% occur once, and the top ten carry under 1.5%. This TCR derives from a woman aged 18-29 years with type 1 diabetes. The chain joins TRBV6-1 to TRBJ2-1, with 9 positions matching TRBD2. What was sequenced was Tregs from blood. The CDR3 is CASMERSSGGNEQFF. As DNA, the CDR3 is TGTGCCAGCATGGAGCGGTCCAGCGGGGGGAATGAGCAGTTCTTC.